Reported below is one T cell receptor (beta chain). Its specificity is not known. The CDR3 has 18 residues. Looked up from germline, CDR1 is MGHRA and CDR2 is YSYEKL. The V segment lost 1 base and the J segment 4 bases; nucleotides outside the gene matches: 7. This entry belongs to a study of CD8 T cells in ankylosing spondylitis. Findings of the study overall: Blood from ankylosing spondylitis patients appeared to carry a characteristic roughly eight-variant TCR beta motif.

TCRdb re-derived calls from the 5' RACE reads in MiXCR, one entry per CDR3 protein. Of more than 500,000 distinct CDR3 sequences in the sample, approximately 5% were seen once. Specimen: blood, either unsorted or a sorted T cell fraction (not recorded which). This receptor was identified in a male donor with ankylosing spondylitis. V is TRBV4-1 and J is TRBJ2-6, with TRBD1 matching over 10 bases. CDR3 sequence reads: CASSQGAGTGDGANVLTF. DNA of the CDR3: TGCGCCAGCAGCCAAGGGGCCGGGACAGGGGACGGGGCCAACGTCCTGACTTTC.